This record concerns one TCR beta chain sequence. Its antigen is not identified. CD8+ and CD4+ blood T cells underwent TCR beta sequencing. With random hexamers, 0.5 to 1 ug RNA was reverse transcribed. Amplification of TCR beta CDR3 across 54 Vbeta and 13 Jbeta was performed with immunoSEQ multiplex PCR. TCRdb reprocessed the immunoSEQ multiplex PCR reads via MiXCR and lists one record per CDR3 protein. The sample gives some 120,000 distinct CDR3 sequences, around nine tenths of which show up once; approximately 0.24% is in the top ten. These data are taken from a study of CD8 T cells in Susac syndrome. Study results and limitations: The relatively small number of individuals in the TCR sequencing and HLA analysis was acknowledged by the study.

This clonotype was sampled from a human donor with multiple sclerosis. The specimen was CD8+ T cells from PBMCs.

The CDR3 reads CASSLFGAGIAGANVLTF. The CDR3 DNA sequence: TGTGCCAGCAGTTTATTTGGGGCAGGAATTGCTGGGGCCAACGTCCTGACTTTC. J is TRBJ2-6 and V is TRBV27; the D gene is possibly TRBD1 (5 bases). The CDR3 spans 18 residues. The germline CDR1 and CDR2 sequences are MNHEY and SMNVEV (reference sequence). The V end lost 1 base, the J end lost 2 bases, and 15 bases lay between the germline ends.